One T cell receptor beta chain is described in this entry. The record originates from a study of blood T cell repertoires in COVID-19. Study overall: Samples came from the United States, Italy and Spain, spanning acute and convalescent COVID-19. In each case, the material was cDNA or gDNA derived from T cells, B-cell-depleted T cells, or PBMCs.

This CDR3 has 15 amino acids. V lost 6 bases and J lost 12; bases outside the gene matches: 15. Germline CDR1 reads SGHAT; CDR2 reads FQDESV (reference sequence). In the study's own analysis: Using reference gene primer amplification, nucleated cell counts were estimated. The method was immunoSEQ multiplex PCR; TCRdb's version includes in-frame clones alone and lacks a portion of them. V, J and clone size derive from that table, while D and trimming were established from the DNA sequence. The data contain roughly 100,000 clones, around 85% of them singletons. The clonotype originates from an elderly woman with active or convalescent COVID-19. Specimen: peripheral blood. The chain uses TRBV11-1 and TRBJ2-1, with 9 positions matching TRBD2. CDR3 bases: TGTGCCAGCAGGGAGGCCGGGACTAGCCGAGGGAGGCAGTTCTTC. Translating gives CASREAGTSRGRQFF. Full variable domain (rest looked up from reference TRBV11-1 and TRBJ2-1): EAEVAQSPRYKITEKSQAVAFWCDPISGHATLYWYRQILGQGPELLVQFQDESVVDDSQLPKDRFSAERLKGVDSTLKIQPAELGDSAMYLCASREAGTSRGRQFFGPGTRLTVL.